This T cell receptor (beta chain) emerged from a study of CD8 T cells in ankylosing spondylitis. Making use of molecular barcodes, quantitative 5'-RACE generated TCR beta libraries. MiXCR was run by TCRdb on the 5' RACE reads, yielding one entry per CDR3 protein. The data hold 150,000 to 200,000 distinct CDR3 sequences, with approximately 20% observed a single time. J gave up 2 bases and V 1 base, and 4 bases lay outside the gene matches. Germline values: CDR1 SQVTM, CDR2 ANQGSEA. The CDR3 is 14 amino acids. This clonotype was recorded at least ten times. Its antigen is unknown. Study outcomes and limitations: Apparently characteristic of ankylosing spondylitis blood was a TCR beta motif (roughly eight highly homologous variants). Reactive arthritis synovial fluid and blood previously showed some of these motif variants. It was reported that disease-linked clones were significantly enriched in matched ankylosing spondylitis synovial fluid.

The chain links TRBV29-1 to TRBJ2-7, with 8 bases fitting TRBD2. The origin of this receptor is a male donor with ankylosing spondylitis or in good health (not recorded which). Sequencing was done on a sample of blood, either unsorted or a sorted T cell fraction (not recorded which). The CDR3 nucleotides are TGCAGCGTTGAAGCCGGGAGGGATCCCTACGAGCAGTACTTC. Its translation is CSVEAGRDPYEQYF.